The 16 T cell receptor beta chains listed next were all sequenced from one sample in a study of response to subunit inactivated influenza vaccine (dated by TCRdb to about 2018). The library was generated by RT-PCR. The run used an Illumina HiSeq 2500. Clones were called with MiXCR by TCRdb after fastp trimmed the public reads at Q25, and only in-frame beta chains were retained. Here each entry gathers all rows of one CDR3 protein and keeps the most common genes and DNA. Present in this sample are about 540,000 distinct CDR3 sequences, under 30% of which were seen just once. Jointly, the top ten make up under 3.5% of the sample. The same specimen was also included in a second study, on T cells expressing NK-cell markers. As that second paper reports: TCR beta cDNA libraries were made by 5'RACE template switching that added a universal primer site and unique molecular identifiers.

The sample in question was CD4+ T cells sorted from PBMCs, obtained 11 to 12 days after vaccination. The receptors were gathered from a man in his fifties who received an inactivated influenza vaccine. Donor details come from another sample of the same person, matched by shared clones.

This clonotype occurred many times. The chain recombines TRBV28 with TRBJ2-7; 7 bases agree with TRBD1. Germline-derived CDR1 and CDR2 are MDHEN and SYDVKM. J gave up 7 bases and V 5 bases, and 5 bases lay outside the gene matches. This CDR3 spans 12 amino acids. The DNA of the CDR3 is TGTGCCAGCAGTCCGACAGGGCTTGAGCAGTACTTC. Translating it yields CASSPTGLEQYF.

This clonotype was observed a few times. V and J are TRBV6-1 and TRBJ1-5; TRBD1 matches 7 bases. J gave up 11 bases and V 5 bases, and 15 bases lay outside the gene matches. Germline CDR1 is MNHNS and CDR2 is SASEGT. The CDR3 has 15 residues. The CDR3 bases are TGTGCCAGCAGTACCTACCCCGGCGGGCAGGGGGCCCAGCATTTT. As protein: CASSTYPGGQGAQHF.

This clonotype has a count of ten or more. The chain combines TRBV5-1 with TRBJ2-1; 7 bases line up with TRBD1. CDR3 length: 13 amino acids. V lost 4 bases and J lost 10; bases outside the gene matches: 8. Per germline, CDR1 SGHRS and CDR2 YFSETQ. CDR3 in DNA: TGCGCCAGCAGCACATTACAGGGGACGGAGCAGTTCTTC. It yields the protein CASSTLQGTEQFF.

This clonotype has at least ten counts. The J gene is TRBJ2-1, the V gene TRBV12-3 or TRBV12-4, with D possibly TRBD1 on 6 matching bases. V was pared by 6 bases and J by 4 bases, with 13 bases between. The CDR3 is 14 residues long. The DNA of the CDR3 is TGTGCCAGCAGGGTCGGGACAACTTACAATGAGCAGTTCTTC. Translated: CASRVGTTYNEQFF.

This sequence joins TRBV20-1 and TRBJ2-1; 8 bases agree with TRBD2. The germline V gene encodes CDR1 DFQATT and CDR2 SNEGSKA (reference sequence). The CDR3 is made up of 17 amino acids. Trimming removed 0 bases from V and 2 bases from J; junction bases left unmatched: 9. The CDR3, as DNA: TGCAGTGCTAGAGATCTTTCACGGGGGGGAGCCTACAATGAGCAGTTCTTC. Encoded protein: CSARDLSRGGAYNEQFF.

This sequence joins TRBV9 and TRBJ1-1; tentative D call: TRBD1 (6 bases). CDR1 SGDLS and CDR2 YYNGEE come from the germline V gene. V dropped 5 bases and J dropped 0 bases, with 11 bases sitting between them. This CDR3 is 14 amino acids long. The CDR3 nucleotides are TGTGCCAGCAGATCCGGGACAATGAACACTGAAGCTTTCTTT. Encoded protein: CASRSGTMNTEAFF.

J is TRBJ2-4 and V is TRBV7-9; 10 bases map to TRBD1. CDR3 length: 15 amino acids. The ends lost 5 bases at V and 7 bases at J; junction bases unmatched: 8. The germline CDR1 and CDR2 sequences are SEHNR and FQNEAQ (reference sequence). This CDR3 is CASSTDRGQGNIQYF. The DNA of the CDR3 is TGTGCCAGCAGCACTGACAGGGGGCAGGGGAACATTCAGTACTTC.

The CDR3 region has the DNA TGTGCAAGTCGCTTATCTCCTAGCGGGCGTTCCTACAATGAGCAGTTCTTC. Residues: CASRLSPSGRSYNEQFF. This chain links TRBV12-2 with TRBJ2-1; TRBD2 is the table's D call and was not checked against the DNA. TRBV12-2 is termed a pseudogene. The CDR3 runs 17 residues.

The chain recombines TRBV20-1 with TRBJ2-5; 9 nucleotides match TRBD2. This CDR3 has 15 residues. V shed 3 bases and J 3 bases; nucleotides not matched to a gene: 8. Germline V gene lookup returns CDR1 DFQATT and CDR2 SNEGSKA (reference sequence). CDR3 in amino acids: CSARIPSGTKETQYF. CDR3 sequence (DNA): TGCAGTGCTAGGATACCTAGCGGGACTAAAGAGACCCAGTACTTC.

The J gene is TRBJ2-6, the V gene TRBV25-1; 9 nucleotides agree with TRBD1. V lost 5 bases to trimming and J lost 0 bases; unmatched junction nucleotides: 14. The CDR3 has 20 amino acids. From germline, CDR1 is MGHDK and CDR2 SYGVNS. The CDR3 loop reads CASSQDRGLLSLSGANVLTF. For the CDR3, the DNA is TGTGCCAGCAGTCAGGACAGGGGACTCCTCTCTCTCTCTGGGGCCAACGTCCTGACTTTC.

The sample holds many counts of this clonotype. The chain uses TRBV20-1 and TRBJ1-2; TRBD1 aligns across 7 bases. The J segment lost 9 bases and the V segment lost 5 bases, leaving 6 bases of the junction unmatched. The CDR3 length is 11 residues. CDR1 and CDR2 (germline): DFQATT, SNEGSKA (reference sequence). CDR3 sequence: CSAPQGVSYTF. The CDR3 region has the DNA TGCAGTGCTCCGCAGGGGGTCAGCTACACCTTC.

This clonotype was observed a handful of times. CDR3 bases: TGTGCCAGCAGTTCCGGGACAGCTTCCGAGCAGTACTTC. As protein: CASSSGTASEQYF. The chain joins TRBV6-2 or TRBV6-3 to TRBJ2-7; 7 bases are a match to TRBD1. The length of the CDR3 is 13 residues. The V and J ends lost 4 bases and 6 bases, in that order; junction bases with no gene match: 6. From germline, CDR1 is MNHEY and CDR2 SVGEGT.

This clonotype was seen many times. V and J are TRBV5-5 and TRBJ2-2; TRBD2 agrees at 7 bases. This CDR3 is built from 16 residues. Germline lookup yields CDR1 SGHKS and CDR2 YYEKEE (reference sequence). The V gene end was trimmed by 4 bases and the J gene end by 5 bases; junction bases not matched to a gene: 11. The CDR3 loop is CASSPRQAGSTGELFF. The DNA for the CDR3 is TGTGCCAGCAGCCCCCGACAAGCGGGAAGTACCGGGGAGCTGTTTTTT.

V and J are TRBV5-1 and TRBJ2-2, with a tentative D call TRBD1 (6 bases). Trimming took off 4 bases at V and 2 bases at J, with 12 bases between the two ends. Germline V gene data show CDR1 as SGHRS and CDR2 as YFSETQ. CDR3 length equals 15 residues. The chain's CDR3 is CASSLGTTNTGELFF. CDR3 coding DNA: TGCGCCAGCAGCCTCGGGACAACAAACACCGGGGAGCTGTTTTTT.

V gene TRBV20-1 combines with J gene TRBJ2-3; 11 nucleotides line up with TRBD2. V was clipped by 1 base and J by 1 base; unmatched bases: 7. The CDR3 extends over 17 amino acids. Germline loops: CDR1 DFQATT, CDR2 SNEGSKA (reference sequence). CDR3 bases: TGCAGTGCTAGAGCCGGCGCGGGACTAGCGGGCACAGATACGCAGTATTTT. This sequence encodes CSARAGAGLAGTDTQYF.

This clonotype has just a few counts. CDR3 protein: CSAPQASGGTEAFF. The CDR3 region has the DNA TGCAGTGCTCCCCAGGCGTCGGGGGGCACTGAAGCTTTCTTT. V gene TRBV20-1 combines with J gene TRBJ1-1; possible D gene TRBD1, 5 bases. This CDR3 region has 14 residues. Germline CDR1 reads DFQATT; CDR2 reads SNEGSKA (reference sequence). Trimming removed 5 bases at V and 4 bases at J, with 17 bases between.